A selection of T cell receptor beta chains follows, all from one sample in a study of blood T cell repertoires in COVID-19. This table comes from immunoSEQ multiplex PCR, and its TCRdb copy is limited to in-frame clones, with some not included. The table includes about 89,000 clones, about three quarters detected once. The sequenced sample consisted of peripheral blood. Receptor source: a woman aged 80 or older with acute or convalescent COVID-19. Both conserved end residues are part of each CDR3. A D gene is named only where the DNA matches it firmly. Size is omitted from some rows. Given values are once, few, many or a class for expanded clones.

V gene	clone size	J gene	D gene	CDR3 protein	CDR3 DNA
TRBV3-1/TRBV3-2	.	TRBJ2-2	TRBD2	CASSQRGSGGELFF	TGTGCCAGCAGCCAGCGGGGGAGTGGCGGGGAGCTGTTTTTT
TRBV28	.	TRBJ1-6	.	CASSFAQGSAPLHF	TGTGCCAGCAGTTTCGCGCAGGGTAGTGCACCCCTCCACTTT
TRBV5-6	.	TRBJ2-1	TRBD2	CASSSTGTSGANEQFF	TGTGCCAGCAGCTCGACCGGGACTAGCGGGGCCAATGAGCAGTTCTTC
TRBV7-9	.	TRBJ1-2	.	CASSSRTDVYGYTF	TGTGCCAGCAGCTCTCGGACAGATGTATATGGCTACACCTTC
TRBV9	many	TRBJ2-2	TRBD2	CARSVAAGGPSSGELFF	TGTGCCCGCAGCGTCGCGGCGGGGGGGCCGTCATCCGGGGAGCTGTTTTTT
TRBV7-9	.	TRBJ1-3	.	CASSLVGSGNTIYF	TGTGCCAGCAGCTTAGTCGGGTCTGGAAACACCATATATTTT
TRBV18	once	TRBJ1-2	TRBD1	CASSPPSTGGHYGYTF	TGTGCCAGCTCACCACCTTCGACAGGGGGCCACTATGGCTACACCTTC
TRBV24-1	few	TRBJ1-5	.	CATGSGYSNQPQHF	TGTGCCACCGGGTCGGGGTATAGCAATCAGCCCCAGCATTTT
TRBV11-2	.	TRBJ2-2	.	CASSFSGRGTGELFF	TGTGCCAGCAGCTTCTCGGGGCGGGGAACCGGGGAGCTGTTTTTT
TRBV6-4	.	TRBJ1-2	.	CASSPDRNYGYTF	TGTGCCAGCAGTCCGGACAGAAACTATGGCTACACCTTC